This T cell receptor beta chain was identified in a study of T-cell reconstitution after alpha-beta-depleted transplantation in children. Between the trimmed V and J ends, which lost 2 bases and 2 bases, there was a span of 3 bases. The CDR3 runs 12 residues. CDR1 and CDR2 (germline): SEHNR, FQNEAQ (reference sequence). Molecular barcoding with unique molecular identifiers was used for the TCRbeta library. TCRdb reprocessed the PCR reads with MiXCR, giving one entry per CDR3 protein. The table lists hundreds of thousands of distinct CDR3 sequences, less than 9% of them singletons. Many counts were recorded for this clonotype.

The TCR sequence derives from a male patient between 5 and 17 years old who had a stem cell transplant for acute lymphoblastic leukemia, so the T cells may come from the graft donor. Sequences were derived from PBMCs, mostly from graft donor cells, sampled 180 days after TCRalphabeta/CD19-depleted stem cell transplant. The chain joins TRBV7-9 to TRBJ1-1, with D unresolved. CDR3: CASSLINTEAFF. The DNA of the CDR3 is TGTGCCAGCAGCTTAATCAACACTGAAGCTTTCTTT.